This T cell receptor (beta chain) was recorded in a study of T cells in Graves' hyperthyroidism and ophthalmopathy (dated by TCRdb to between 2019 and 2020). For the study in its entirety: Peripheral blood samples were taken at the time of initial diagnosis, prior to any treatment. To identify distinguishing TCR V-J signatures, a discovery cohort of 90 to 100 patients was used, comprising 43 with Graves' ophthalmopathy and 55 to 65 with stable Graves' hyperthyroidism. An independent validation cohort of fewer than 20 hyperthyroidism patients and more than 15 patients who later progressed to ophthalmopathy tested prospective prediction of ophthalmopathy. The approximately 100 discovery patients were divided at random into training and test sets in a 7:3 ratio. In roughly six Graves' hyperthyroidism patients, the study also compared T-cell repertoires from thyroid tissue with T-cell repertoires from blood. After sampling, hyperthyroidism patients received methimazole starting at 30 mg daily, and ophthalmopathy patients received high-dose intravenous methylprednisolone. The paper reports TCR Vbeta CDR3 sequencing of approximately 140 peripheral blood samples: some 44 ophthalmopathy, about 75 hyperthyroidism and around 17 progressor patients. Broad study findings and their caveats: A model built on a 13 V-J signature distinguished ophthalmopathy from stable hyperthyroidism, reaching roughly 88% sensitivity and about 81% specificity in cross-validation and 80%/75% in testing. Sample size was not statistically predetermined, and investigators were not blinded to group allocation. Most expanded thyroid clonotypes (frequency above 0.001) were also detected in blood, suggesting blood repertoires may reflect thyroid immune responses. In validation, the model predicted progression to ophthalmopathy a median of 6.5 months before onset, with roughly 68% sensitivity and about 72% specificity.

As concerns this clonotype: No antigen is known for it. Base qualities are not provided; no much larger clone lies one nucleotide away.

Hyperthyroidism patients were newly diagnosed, with disease duration under 2 months, and aged 18 to 65 years. The study excluded patients with uncontrolled infections, other autoimmune diseases, pregnancy or lactation. Diagnoses were based on clinical symptoms, serum thyroxine and TRAb, thyroid ultrasound and orbital computed tomography. Blood from progressor patients was collected at the time of first diagnosis with hyperthyroidism, before any ophthalmopathy symptoms had appeared. PBMCs were separated from under 12 ml of fresh peripheral blood using Ficoll-Paque density gradient centrifugation. Progressor patients were initially diagnosed with Graves' hyperthyroidism and developed ophthalmopathy during follow-up. Total RNA was extracted with Trizol reagent, and quality was checked on an Agilent 2100 Bioanalyzer. Amplification of TCR beta CDR3 regions was carried out from RNA transcripts. A first-round RT-PCR of the TCR CDR3 used the HTBI primer set with the Qiagen OneStep RT-PCR kit. The libraries were constructed in a second round of multiplex PCR and then size-selected and purified. Sequencing of the libraries was done on an Illumina HiSeq2000 using paired-end 100 bp reads. Per the original workflow: SOAPnuke was used to process the raw data, with reads discarded if the reads contained adapters or uncalled bases, had a mean Phred below 15, or lacked an exact constant-primer or identifier match. COPE v1.2.5 was used to merge the high-quality paired reads, and each unique nucleotide sequence was defined as a clonotype. MiTCR v1.1 was used to align clonotypes to the IMGT TRBV, TRBD and TRBJ reference segments. Analysis was restricted to V-J combinations with a frequency above 0.0001, which covered about 99% of repertoires. A TCS score was defined as the ratio of F50 (clonal expansion) to E x V (chaos), with BLOSUM62-based TCRdist applied between CDR3 peptides within each V-J. Welch's t-statistics and random forest reduced roughly 540 V-J features to some 14, which were used in a naive Bayes classifier (R e1071). The raw public reads went through TCRdb reprocessing: fastp at Q25, MiXCR clone calling, in-frame beta chains kept. Duplicate CDR3 protein sequences are folded into a single record with the most common DNA and genes. It is TCRdb's table, rather than the study itself, that gives the V and J calls and clone size. The sample contains under 450,000 distinct CDR3 sequences, about 14% of them found a single time. The ten top clones hold roughly 20% of the sample.

V and J lose 2 bases and 9 bases, and a span of 11 bases separates them. The cysteine opens and the phenylalanine closes a CDR3 of 13 amino acids. The only DNA kept is the CDR3, 39 bases in frame from the first base. Per the germline V gene, MDHEN is the CDR1 and SYDVKM is the CDR2. The sequenced sample was blood. This sequence uses TRBV28 and TRBJ2-1, with a weak D call of TRBD2 (6 bases match). This TCR derives from a man aged 25-45 years with Graves' hyperthyroidism that later progressed to Graves' ophthalmopathy. The sequenced DNA: TGTGCCAGCAGTTTAGCAAGGAGGGGTGAGCAGTTCTTC. This translates into CASSLARRGEQFF.